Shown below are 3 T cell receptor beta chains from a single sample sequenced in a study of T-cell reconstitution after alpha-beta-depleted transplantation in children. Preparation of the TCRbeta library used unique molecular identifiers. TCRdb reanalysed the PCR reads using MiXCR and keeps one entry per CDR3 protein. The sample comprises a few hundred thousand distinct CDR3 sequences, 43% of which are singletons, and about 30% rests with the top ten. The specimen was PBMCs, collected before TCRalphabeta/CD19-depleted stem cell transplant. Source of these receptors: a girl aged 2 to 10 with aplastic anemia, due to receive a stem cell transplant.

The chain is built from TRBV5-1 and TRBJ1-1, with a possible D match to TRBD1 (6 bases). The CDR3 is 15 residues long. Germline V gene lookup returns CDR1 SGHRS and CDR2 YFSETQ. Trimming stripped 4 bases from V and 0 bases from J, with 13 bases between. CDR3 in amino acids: CASSPTGTLNTEAFF. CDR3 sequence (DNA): TGCGCCAGCAGCCCGACCGGGACACTGAACACTGAAGCTTTCTTT. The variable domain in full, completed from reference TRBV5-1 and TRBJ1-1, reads KAGVTQTPRYLIKTRGQQVTLSCSPISGHRSVSWYQQTPGQGLQFLFEYFSETQRNKGNFPGRFSGRQFSNSRSEMNVSTLELGDSALYLCASSPTGTLNTEAFFGQGTRLTVV.

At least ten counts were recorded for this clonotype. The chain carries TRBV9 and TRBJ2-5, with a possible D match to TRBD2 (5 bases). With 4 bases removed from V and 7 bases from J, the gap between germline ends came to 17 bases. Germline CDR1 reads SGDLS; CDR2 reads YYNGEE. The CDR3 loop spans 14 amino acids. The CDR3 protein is CASSRLDQRGTQYF. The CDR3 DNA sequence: TGTGCCAGCAGCAGACTGGACCAACGGGGGACCCAGTACTTC. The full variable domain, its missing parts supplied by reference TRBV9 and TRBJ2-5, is DSGVTQTPKHLITATGQRVTLRCSPRSGDLSVYWYQQSLDQGLQFLIQYYNGEERAKGNILERFSAQQFPDLHSELNLSSLELGDSALYFCASSRLDQRGTQYFGPGTRLLVL.

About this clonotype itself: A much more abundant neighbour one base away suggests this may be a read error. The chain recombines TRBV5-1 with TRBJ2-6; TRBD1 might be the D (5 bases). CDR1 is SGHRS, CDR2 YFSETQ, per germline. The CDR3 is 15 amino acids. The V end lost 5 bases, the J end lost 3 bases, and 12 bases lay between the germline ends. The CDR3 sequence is CASSQGTFGANVLTF. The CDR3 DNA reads TGCGCCAGCAGTCAGGGAACCTTTGGGGCCAACGTCCTGACTTTC. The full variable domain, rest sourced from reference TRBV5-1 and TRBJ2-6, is KAGVTQTPRYLIKTRGQQVTLSCSPISGHRSVSWYQQTPGQGLQFLFEYFSETQRNKGNFPGRFSGRQFSNSRSEMNVSTLELGDSALYLCASSQGTFGANVLTFGAGSRLTVL.